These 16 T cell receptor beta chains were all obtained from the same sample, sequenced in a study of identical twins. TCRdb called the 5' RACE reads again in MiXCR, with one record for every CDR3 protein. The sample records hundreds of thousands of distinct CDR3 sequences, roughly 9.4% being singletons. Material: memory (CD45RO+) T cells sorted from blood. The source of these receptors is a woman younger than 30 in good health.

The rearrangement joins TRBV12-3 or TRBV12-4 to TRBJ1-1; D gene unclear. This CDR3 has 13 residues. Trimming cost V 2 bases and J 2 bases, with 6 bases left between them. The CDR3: CASSLNSNTEAFF. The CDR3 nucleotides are TGTGCCAGCAGTTTAAACAGCAACACTGAAGCTTTCTTT.

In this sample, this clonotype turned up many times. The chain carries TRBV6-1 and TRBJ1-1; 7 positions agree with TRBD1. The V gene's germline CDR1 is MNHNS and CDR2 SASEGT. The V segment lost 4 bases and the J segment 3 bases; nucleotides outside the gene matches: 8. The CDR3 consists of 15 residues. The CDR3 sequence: CASSGGDRGDTEAFF. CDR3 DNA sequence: TGTGCCAGCAGTGGAGGGGACAGAGGGGACACTGAAGCTTTCTTT.

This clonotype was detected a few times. The chain's CDR3 is CAFGATRRSYTF. DNA for the CDR3: TGTGCCTTTGGGGCGACCAGGAGGAGCTACACCTTC. The rearrangement uses TRBV30 and TRBJ1-2; D perhaps matches TRBD1 (5 bases). CDR1 is GTSNPN, CDR2 SVGIG, per germline (reference sequence). Trimming shortened V by 7 bases and J by 9 bases, and 18 bases separated the two germline ends. This CDR3 is built from 12 residues. Based on the CDR3 plus reference TRBV30 and TRBJ1-2, the full variable domain is SQTIHQWPATLVQPVGSPLSLECTVEGTSNPNLYWYRQAAGRGLQLLFYSVGIGQISSEVPQNLSASRPQDRQFILSSKKLLLSDSGFYLCAFGATRRSYTFGSGTRLTVV.

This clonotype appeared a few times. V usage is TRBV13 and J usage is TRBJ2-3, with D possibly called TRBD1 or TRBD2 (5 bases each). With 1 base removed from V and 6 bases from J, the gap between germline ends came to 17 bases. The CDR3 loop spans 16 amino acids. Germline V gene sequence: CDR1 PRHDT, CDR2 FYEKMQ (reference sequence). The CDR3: CASSLVEGSLMDTQYF. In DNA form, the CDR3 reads TGTGCCAGCAGCTTAGTTGAGGGGTCTTTGATGGATACGCAGTATTTT.

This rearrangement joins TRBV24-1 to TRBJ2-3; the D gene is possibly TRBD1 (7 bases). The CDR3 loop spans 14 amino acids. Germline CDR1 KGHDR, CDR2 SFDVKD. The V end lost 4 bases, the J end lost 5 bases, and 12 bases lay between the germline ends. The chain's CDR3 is CATSDPGGGDTQYF. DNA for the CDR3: TGTGCCACCAGTGACCCAGGGGGAGGAGATACGCAGTATTTT.

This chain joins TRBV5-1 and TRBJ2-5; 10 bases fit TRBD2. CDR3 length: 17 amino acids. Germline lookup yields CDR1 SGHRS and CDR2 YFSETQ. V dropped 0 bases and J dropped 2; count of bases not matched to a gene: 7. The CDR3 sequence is CASSLALAGVLQETQYF. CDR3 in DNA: TGCGCCAGCAGCTTGGCGCTAGCGGGGGTGCTTCAAGAGACCCAGTACTTC.

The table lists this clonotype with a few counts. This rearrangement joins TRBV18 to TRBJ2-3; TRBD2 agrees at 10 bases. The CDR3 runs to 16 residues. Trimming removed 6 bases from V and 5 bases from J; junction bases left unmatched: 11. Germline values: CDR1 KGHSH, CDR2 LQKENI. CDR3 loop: CASSELLAGNQDTQYF. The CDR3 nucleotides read TGTGCCAGCTCCGAATTACTAGCGGGAAATCAAGATACGCAGTATTTT.

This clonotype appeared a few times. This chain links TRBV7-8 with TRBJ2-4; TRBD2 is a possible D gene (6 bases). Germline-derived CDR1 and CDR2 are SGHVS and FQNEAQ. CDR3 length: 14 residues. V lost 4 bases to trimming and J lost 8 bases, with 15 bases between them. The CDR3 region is CASSSLEGRYIQYF. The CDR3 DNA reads TGTGCCAGCAGCTCTCTGGAGGGCCGTTACATTCAGTACTTC.

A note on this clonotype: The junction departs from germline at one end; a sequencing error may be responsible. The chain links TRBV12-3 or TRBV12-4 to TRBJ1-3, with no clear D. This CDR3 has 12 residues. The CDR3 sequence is CASSLVGSRPDF. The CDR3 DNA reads TGTGCCAGCAGTTTAGTAGGCAGCCGACCCGATTTT.

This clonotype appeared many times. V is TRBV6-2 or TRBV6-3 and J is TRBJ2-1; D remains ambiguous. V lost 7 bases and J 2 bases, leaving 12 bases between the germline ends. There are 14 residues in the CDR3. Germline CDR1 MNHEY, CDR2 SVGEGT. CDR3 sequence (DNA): TGTGCCAGCACTGCCGGTCTGACCTACAATGAGCAGTTCTTC. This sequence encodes CASTAGLTYNEQFF.

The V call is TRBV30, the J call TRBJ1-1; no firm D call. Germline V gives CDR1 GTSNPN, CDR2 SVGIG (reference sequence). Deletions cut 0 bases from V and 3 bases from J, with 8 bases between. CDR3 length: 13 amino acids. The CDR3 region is CAWSVDGDTEAFF. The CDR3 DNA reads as TGTGCCTGGAGTGTAGATGGAGACACTGAAGCTTTCTTT. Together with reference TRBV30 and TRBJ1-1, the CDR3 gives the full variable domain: SQTIHQWPATLVQPVGSPLSLECTVEGTSNPNLYWYRQAAGRGLQLLFYSVGIGQISSEVPQNLSASRPQDRQFILSSKKLLLSDSGFYLCAWSVDGDTEAFFGQGTRLTVV.

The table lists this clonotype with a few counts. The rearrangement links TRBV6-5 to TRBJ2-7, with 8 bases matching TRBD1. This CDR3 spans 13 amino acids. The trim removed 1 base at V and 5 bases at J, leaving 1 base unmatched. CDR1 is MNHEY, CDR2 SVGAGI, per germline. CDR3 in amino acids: CASSYLTGDEQYF. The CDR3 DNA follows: TGTGCCAGCAGTTACTTGACAGGGGACGAGCAGTACTTC.

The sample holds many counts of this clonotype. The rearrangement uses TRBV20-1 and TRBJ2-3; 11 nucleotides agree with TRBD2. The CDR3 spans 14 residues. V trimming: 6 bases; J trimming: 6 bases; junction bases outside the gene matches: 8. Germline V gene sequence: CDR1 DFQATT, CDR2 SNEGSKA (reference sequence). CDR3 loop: CSAMASGGRDTQYF. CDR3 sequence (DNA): TGCAGTGCCATGGCTAGCGGGGGGAGGGATACGCAGTATTTT.

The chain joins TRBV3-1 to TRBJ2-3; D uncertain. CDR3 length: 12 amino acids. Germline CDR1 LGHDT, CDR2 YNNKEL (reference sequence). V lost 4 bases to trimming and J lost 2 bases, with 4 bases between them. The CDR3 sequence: CASSRYTDTQYF. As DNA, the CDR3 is TGTGCCAGCAGCCGATACACAGATACGCAGTATTTT.

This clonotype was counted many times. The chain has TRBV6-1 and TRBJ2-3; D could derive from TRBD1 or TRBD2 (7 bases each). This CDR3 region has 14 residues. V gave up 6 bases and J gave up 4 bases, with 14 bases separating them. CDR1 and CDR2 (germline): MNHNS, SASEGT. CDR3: CASRWQGGADTQYF. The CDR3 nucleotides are TGTGCCAGCAGGTGGCAGGGGGGGGCAGATACGCAGTATTTT.

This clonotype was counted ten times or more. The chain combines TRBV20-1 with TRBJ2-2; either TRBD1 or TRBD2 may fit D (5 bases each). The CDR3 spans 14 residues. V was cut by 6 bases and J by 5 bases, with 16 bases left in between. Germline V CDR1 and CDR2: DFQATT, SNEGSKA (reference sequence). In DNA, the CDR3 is TGCAGTGCCAGGCATCCGGGGACGACCGGGGAGCTGTTTTTT. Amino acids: CSARHPGTTGELFF.